This T cell receptor beta chain was recorded in a study of blood T cell repertoires in COVID-19. Turning to the study itself: Samples of COVID-19 (acute and convalescent) were obtained from the United States, Italy and Spain. From T cells, B-cell-depleted T cells, or PBMCs came the material, which was cDNA or gDNA.

In the original analysis: Reference gene primers were amplified, and this amplification served to estimate nucleated cell counts. Assay: immunoSEQ multiplex PCR; the TCRdb copy retains only in-frame clones and omits some. D and trimming were read from the DNA, whereas the V and J calls and clone size are those reported in that table. The sample lists 75,000 to 100,000 clones; around 88% were seen once. Trimming cost V 3 bases and J 4 bases, with 10 bases left between them. The germline V gene has CDR1 LNHDA and CDR2 SQIVND (reference sequence). This CDR3 region has 14 residues. The sample comprised peripheral blood. The origin of this receptor is a woman older than 75 with acute or convalescent COVID-19. V and J are TRBV19 and TRBJ1-3; D gene ambiguous. CDR3 sequence (DNA): TGTGCCAGTAGTATGTCAGGCCCAGGAAACACCATATATTTT. It translates to CASSMSGPGNTIYF.